This T cell receptor (beta chain) was identified in a study of T cells after posttransplantation cyclophosphamide. General study findings and limits: Tissue-infiltrating T cells from skin or gut overlapped little with blood T cells. Recipient CMV seropositivity and CMV reactivation strongly tracked TRB clonality. Later blood repertoires were often dominated by clones from the donor CD8+ memory compartment.

Peripheral blood was collected from the related graft donor on the marrow donation day. Germline V gives CDR1 ENHRY, CDR2 SYGVKD. The length of the CDR3 is 12 residues. V gave up 10 bases and J gave up 0 bases, with 10 bases separating them. Method: immunoSEQ multiplex PCR; TCRdb's copy keeps in-frame clones and lacks some. In the table there are tens of thousands of clones, just over 90% of which are singletons. Remarks on this clone: As yet, its antigen is unknown.

The TCR was taken from a woman under 40 in good health and a related stem cell transplant donor. V usage is TRBV10-3 and J usage is TRBJ2-7, with a possible D match to TRBD1 (5 bases). Sequencing was performed on PBMCs. CDR3 DNA sequence: TGTGCCACGTCCGACAGCTCCTACGAGCAGTACTTC. Protein product: CATSDSSYEQYF.